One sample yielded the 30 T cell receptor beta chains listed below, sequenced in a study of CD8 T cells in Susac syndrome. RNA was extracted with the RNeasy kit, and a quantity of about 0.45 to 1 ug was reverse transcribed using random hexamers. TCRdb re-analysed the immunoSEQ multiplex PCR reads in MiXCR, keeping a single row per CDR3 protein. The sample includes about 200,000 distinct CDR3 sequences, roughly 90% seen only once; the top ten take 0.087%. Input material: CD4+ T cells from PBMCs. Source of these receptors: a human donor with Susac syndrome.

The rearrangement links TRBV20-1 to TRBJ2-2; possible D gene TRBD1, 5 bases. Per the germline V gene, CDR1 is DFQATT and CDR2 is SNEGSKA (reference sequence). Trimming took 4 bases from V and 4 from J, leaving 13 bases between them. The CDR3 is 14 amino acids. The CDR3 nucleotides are TGCAGTGCTACAAGGGGCTCGGTCACCGGGGAGCTGTTTTTT. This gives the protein CSATRGSVTGELFF.

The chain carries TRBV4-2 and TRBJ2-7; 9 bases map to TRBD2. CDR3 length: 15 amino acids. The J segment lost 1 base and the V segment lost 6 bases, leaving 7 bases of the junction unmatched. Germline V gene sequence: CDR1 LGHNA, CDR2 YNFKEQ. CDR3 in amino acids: CASSHETSGSYEQYF. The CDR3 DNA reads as TGTGCCAGCAGTCATGAGACTAGCGGATCCTACGAGCAGTACTTC.

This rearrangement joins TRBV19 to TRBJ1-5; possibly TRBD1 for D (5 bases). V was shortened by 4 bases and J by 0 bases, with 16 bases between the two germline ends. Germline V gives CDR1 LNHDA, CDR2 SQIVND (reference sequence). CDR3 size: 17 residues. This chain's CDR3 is CASSTPIGDYSNQPQHF. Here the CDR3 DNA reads TGTGCCAGTAGTACACCAATCGGGGACTATAGCAATCAGCCCCAGCATTTT.

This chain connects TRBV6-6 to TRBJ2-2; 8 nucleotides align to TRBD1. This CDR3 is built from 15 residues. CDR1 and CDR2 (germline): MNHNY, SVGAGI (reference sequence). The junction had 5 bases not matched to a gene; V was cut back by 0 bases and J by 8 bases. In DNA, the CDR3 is TGTGCCAGCAGTTACTCGCGACAGGGGAATGGGGAGCTGTTTTTT. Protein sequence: CASSYSRQGNGELFF.

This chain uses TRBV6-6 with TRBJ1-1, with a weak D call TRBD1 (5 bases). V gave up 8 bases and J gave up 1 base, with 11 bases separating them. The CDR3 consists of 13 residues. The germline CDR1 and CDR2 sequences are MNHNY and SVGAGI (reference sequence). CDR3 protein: CASRDWENTEAFF. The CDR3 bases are TGTGCCAGCCGGGACTGGGAGAACACTGAAGCTTTCTTT.

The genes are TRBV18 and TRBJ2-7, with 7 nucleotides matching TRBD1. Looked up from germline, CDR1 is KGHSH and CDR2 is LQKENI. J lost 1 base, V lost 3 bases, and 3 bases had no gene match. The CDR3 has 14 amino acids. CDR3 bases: TGTGCCAGCTCACCTTCGGGACAGTCCTACGAGCAGTACTTC. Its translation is CASSPSGQSYEQYF.

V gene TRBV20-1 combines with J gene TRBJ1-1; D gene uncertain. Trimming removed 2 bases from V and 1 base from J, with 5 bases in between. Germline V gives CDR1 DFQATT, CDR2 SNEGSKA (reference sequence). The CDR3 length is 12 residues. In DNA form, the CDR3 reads TGCAGTGCTAGACGGCAGAACACTGAAGCTTTCTTT. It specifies CSARRQNTEAFF.

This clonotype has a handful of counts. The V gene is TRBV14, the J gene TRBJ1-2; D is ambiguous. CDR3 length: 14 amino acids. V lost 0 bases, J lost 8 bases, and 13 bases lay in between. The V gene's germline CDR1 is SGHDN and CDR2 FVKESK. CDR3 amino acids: CASSQDRRTGGYTF. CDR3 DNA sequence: TGTGCCAGCAGCCAAGATAGAAGGACGGGAGGCTACACCTTC.

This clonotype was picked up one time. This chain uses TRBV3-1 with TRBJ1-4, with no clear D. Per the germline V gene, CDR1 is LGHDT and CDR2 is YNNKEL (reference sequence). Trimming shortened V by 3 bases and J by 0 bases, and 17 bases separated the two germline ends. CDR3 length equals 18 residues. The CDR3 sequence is CASSHPAATDATNEKLFF. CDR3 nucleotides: TGTGCCAGCAGCCATCCCGCTGCCACTGATGCAACTAATGAAAAACTGTTTTTT.

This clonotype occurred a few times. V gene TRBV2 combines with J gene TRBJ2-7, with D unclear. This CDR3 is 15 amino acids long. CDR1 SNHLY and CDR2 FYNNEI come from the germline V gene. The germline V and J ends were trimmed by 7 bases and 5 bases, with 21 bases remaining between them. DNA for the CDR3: TGTGCCAGCACCCGAAGGGAAAGGGTTCGTGACGAGCAGTACTTC. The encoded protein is CASTRRERVRDEQYF. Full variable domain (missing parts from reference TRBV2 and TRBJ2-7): EPEVTQTPSHQVTQMGQEVILRCVPISNHLYFYWYRQILGQKVEFLVSFYNNEISEKSEIFDDQFSVERPDGSNFTLKIRSTKLEDSAMYFCASTRRERVRDEQYFGPGTRLTVT.

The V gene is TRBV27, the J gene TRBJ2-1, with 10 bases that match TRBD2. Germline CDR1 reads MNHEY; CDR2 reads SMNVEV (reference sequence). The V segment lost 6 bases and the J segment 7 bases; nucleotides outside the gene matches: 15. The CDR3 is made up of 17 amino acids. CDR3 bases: TGTGCCAGCAGGCCCCGCCCCCTAGCGGGAGTATGGAATGAGCAGTTCTTC. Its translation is CASRPRPLAGVWNEQFF.

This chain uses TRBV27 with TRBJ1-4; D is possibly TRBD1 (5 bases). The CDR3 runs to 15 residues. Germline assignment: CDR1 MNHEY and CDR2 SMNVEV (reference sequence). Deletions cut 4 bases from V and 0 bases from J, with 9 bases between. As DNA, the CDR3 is TGTGCCAGCAGTTCGGGGGGTGCAACTAATGAAAAACTGTTTTTT. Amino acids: CASSSGGATNEKLFF.

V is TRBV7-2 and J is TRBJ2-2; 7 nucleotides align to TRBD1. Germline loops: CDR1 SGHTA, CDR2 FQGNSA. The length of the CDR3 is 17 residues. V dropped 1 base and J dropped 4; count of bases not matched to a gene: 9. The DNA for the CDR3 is TGTGCCAGCAGCTTAGGGGGCACAGGGGTCATCACCGGGGAGCTGTTTTTT. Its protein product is CASSLGGTGVITGELFF.

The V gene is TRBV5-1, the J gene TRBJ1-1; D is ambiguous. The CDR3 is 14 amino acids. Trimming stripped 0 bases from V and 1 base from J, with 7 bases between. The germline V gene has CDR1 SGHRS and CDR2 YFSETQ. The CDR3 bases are TGCGCCAGCAGCTTGGAACAGCCGAACACTGAAGCTTTCTTT. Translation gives CASSLEQPNTEAFF.

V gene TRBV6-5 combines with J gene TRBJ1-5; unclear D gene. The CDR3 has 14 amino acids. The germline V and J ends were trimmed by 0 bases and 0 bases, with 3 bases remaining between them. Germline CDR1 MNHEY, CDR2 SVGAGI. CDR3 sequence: CASSYSRSNQPQHF. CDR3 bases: TGTGCCAGCAGTTACTCGCGTAGCAATCAGCCCCAGCATTTT.

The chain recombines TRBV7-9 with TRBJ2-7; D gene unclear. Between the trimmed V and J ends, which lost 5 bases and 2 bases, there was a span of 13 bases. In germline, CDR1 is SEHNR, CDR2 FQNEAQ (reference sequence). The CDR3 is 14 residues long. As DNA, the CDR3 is TGTGCCAGCAGCCCCCCCAGTAGAACCTACGAGCAGTACTTC. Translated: CASSPPSRTYEQYF.

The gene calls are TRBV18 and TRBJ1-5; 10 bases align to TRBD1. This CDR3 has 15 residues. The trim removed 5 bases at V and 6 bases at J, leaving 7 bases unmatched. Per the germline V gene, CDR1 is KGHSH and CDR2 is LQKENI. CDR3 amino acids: CASSSGTGDTQPQHF. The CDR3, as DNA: TGTGCCAGCTCATCCGGGACAGGGGATACTCAGCCCCAGCATTTT.

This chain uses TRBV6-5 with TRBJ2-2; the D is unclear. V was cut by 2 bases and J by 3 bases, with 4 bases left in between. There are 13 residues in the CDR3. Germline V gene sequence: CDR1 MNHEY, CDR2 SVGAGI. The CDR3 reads CASSYPHTGELFF. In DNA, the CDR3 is TGTGCCAGCAGTTACCCACACACCGGGGAGCTGTTTTTT.

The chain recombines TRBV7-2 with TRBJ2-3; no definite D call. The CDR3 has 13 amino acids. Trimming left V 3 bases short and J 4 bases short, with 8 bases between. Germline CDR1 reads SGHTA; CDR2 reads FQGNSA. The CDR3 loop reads CASSFSGSDTQYF. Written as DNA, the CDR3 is TGTGCCAGCAGCTTCAGTGGATCAGATACGCAGTATTTT.

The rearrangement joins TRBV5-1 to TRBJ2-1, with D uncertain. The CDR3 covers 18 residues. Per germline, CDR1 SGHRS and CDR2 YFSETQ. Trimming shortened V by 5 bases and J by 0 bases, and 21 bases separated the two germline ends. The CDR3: CASRLLLGTASSYNEQFF. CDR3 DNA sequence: TGCGCCAGCAGATTACTCTTGGGCACAGCAAGCTCCTACAATGAGCAGTTCTTC.

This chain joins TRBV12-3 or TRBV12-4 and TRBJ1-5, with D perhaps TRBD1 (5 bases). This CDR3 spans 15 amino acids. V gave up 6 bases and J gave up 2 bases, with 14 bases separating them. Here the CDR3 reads CASSRSRGGNQPQHF. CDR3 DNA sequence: TGTGCCAGCAGCCGGTCGAGGGGTGGCAATCAGCCCCAGCATTTT.

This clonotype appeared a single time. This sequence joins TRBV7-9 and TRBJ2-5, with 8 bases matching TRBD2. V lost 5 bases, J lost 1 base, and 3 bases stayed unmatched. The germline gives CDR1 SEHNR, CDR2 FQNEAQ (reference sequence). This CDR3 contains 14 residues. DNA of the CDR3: TGTGCCAGCAGCCGCGCGGGGGGCCAAGAGACCCAGTACTTC. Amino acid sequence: CASSRAGGQETQYF.

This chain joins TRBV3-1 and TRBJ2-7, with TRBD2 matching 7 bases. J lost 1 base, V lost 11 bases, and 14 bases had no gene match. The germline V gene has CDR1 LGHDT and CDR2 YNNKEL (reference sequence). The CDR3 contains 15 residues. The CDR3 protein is CAASKMGGWSYEQYF. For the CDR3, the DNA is TGTGCCGCATCCAAGATGGGGGGGTGGTCCTACGAGCAGTACTTC.

The CDR3 reads CASSPNSPGRENNEQFF. The DNA of the CDR3 is TGTGCCAGCAGCCCAAACTCGCCGGGACGGGAGAACAATGAGCAGTTCTTC. The V and J genes are TRBV7-3 and TRBJ2-1, with D possibly TRBD2 on 6 matching bases. The CDR3 extends over 17 amino acids. Germline V CDR1 and CDR2: SGHTA, FQGTGA. Trimming removed 5 bases at V and 5 bases at J, with 22 bases between.

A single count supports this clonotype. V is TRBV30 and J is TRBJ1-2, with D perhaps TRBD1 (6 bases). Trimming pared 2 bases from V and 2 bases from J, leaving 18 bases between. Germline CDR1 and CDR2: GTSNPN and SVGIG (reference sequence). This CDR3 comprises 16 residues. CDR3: CAWSPIDGGTNYGYTF. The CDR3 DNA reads TGTGCCTGGAGTCCAATCGACGGCGGGACAAACTATGGCTACACCTTC. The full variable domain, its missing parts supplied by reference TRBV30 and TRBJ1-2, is SQTIHQWPATLVQPVGSPLSLECTVEGTSNPNLYWYRQAAGRGLQLLFYSVGIGQISSEVPQNLSASRPQDRQFILSSKKLLLSDSGFYLCAWSPIDGGTNYGYTFGSGTRLTVV.

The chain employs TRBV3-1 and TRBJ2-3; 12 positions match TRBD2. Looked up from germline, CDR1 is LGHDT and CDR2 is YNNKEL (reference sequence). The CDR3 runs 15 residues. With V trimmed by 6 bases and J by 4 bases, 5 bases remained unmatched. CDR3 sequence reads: CASSPLAGGADTQYF. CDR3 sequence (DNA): TGTGCCAGCAGTCCCCTAGCGGGGGGGGCAGATACGCAGTATTTT.

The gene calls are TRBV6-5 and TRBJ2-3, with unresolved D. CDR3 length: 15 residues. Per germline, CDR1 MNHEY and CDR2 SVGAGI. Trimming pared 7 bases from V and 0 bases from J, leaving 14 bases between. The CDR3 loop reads CASTFNGDSTDTQYF. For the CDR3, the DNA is TGTGCCAGCACTTTTAATGGCGACAGCACAGATACGCAGTATTTT.

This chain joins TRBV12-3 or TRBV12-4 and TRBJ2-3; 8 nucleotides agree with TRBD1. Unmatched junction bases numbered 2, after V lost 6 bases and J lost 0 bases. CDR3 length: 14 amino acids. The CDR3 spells CASRGQASTDTQYF. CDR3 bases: TGTGCCAGCAGGGGACAGGCTAGCACAGATACGCAGTATTTT.

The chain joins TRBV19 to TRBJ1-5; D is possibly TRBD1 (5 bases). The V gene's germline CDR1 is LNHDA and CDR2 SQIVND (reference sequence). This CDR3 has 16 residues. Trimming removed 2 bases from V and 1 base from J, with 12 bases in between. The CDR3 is CASSITPPGSNQPQHF. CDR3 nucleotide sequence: TGTGCCAGTAGTATAACACCCCCAGGGAGCAATCAGCCCCAGCATTTT.

The CDR3 DNA reads as TGTGCCAGCAGTTCTTCACAGGGAGGCGGAAACACCATATATTTT. Translated: CASSSSQGGGNTIYF. This chain joins TRBV6-6 and TRBJ1-3; possibly TRBD1 for D (6 bases). The V end was cut by 4 bases, the J end by 4 bases, with 14 bases between. CDR3 size: 15 residues. Germline assignment: CDR1 MNHNY and CDR2 SVGAGI (reference sequence).